A single sample is the source of the 8 T cell receptor beta chains below, sequenced in a study of blood T cells in healthy people across ages. The use of a sample-barcoded 5' primer and a J-beta primer mix characterized a second PCR of roughly 6 to 12 cycles. One entry per CDR3 protein, called by TCRdb with MiXCR from the 5' RACE reads. The sample shows about 900,000 distinct CDR3 sequences, roughly 52% of them seen only once. The material sequenced was blood. The origin of the receptors is a man aged 25-40 years in good health.

The V call is TRBV9, the J call TRBJ2-5, with 12 positions matching TRBD2. The CDR3 totals 15 residues. V gave up 2 bases and J gave up 3 bases; unmatched junction bases: 2. Per germline, CDR1 SGDLS and CDR2 YYNGEE. DNA for the CDR3: TGTGCCAGCAGCGTCCGACTAGCGGGGGAAGAGACCCAGTACTTC. This translates into CASSVRLAGEETQYF.

The chain joins TRBV5-1 to TRBJ2-1; D is possibly TRBD2 (7 bases). Trimming left V 2 bases short and J 6 bases short, with 9 bases between. The CDR3 covers 13 residues. The V gene's germline CDR1 is SGHRS and CDR2 YFSETQ. In DNA, the CDR3 is TGCGCCAGCAGCTTTAGGGGGGGCAATGAGCAGTTCTTC. Translation gives CASSFRGGNEQFF.

CDR3 protein: CSAPAGGSTNEKLFF. The CDR3 DNA follows: TGCAGTGCCCCGGCGGGCGGATCAACTAATGAAAAACTGTTTTTT. J is TRBJ1-4 and V is TRBV20-1; no clear D. This CDR3 contains 15 residues. Trimming pared 6 bases from V and 0 bases from J, leaving 14 bases between. The germline gives CDR1 DFQATT, CDR2 SNEGSKA (reference sequence).

A few counts support this clonotype. V and J are TRBV29-1 and TRBJ2-3; D is uncertain. Trimming cost V 2 bases and J 2 bases, with 17 bases left between them. The CDR3 contains 16 residues. Germline V gene data show CDR1 as SQVTM and CDR2 as ANQGSEA. The CDR3 region has the DNA TGCAGCGTTGAACCCCGGTGGTCGGCGAACACAGATACGCAGTATTTT. This gives the protein CSVEPRWSANTDTQYF.

This clonotype was counted a few times. The rearrangement links TRBV10-3 to TRBJ2-1, with TRBD2 matching 8 bases. CDR3 length: 13 amino acids. Trimming took 9 bases from V and 7 from J; bases not matched to a gene: 8. Per germline, CDR1 ENHRY and CDR2 SYGVKD. The CDR3 sequence is CAIAREGENEQFF. Here the CDR3 DNA reads TGTGCCATTGCCCGGGAGGGTGAGAATGAGCAGTTCTTC.

The chain has TRBV7-9 and TRBJ2-7, with 9 nucleotides matching TRBD1. From germline, CDR1 is SEHNR and CDR2 FQNEAQ (reference sequence). CDR3 length equals 16 residues. V lost 0 bases, J lost 5 bases, and 8 bases stayed unmatched. CDR3 sequence reads: CASSLAVGQGTHEQYF. In nucleotides, the CDR3 is TGTGCCAGCAGCTTAGCGGTAGGACAGGGGACCCACGAGCAGTACTTC.

This clonotype has just a few counts. J is TRBJ2-3 and V is TRBV12-3 or TRBV12-4; 13 nucleotides match TRBD2. Unmatched junction bases numbered 11, after V lost 4 bases and J lost 1 base. The CDR3 totals 19 residues. In DNA, the CDR3 is TGTGCCAGCAGTTCCCAAAGCGCACTAGCGGGGGGGCGCACAGATACGCAGTATTTT. Residues: CASSSQSALAGGRTDTQYF.

This sequence joins TRBV20-1 and TRBJ2-7; possible D gene TRBD1, 6 bases. V lost 4 bases to trimming and J lost 2 bases, with 15 bases between them. This CDR3 is built from 14 residues. In germline, CDR1 is DFQATT, CDR2 SNEGSKA (reference sequence). The CDR3 sequence is CSATNTGIPYEQYF. The CDR3 DNA sequence: TGCAGTGCTACTAACACAGGGATCCCCTACGAGCAGTACTTC.